This T cell receptor beta chain was captured by sequencing in a study of shared clonotypes between healthy human individuals. For this clone: Its target is not known.

Replicate PCRs from sorted subsets contained around 200 ng DNA, which is 29,000 or so T cell genomes. Libraries were prepared by immunoSEQ multiplex PCR; TCRdb keeps only in-frame clonotypes and omits some of them. The table has approximately 700,000 clones, about 80% seen once. Among the donors, all were Caucasian adults who lived in Nashville, Tennessee. Study results and caveats: Naive subsets generally had larger estimated richness than memory subsets. The sole specimen, blood, was sampled, and tissue repertoires likely differ.

What was sequenced was memory CD4+ T cells sorted from blood. Specified subset: CD45RA-negative fraction. The sequence was collected from a woman aged 30 to 39 in good health.

The CDR3 DNA follows: TGTGCCAGTAGAGCCGGGGGCCAACTAGCCAGGGGGATTCAGTACTTC. It yields the protein CASRAGGQLARGIQYF. The V gene is TRBV19, the J gene TRBJ2-4; TRBD1 might be the D (7 bases). Germline V gene sequence: CDR1 LNHDA, CDR2 SQIVND (reference sequence). CDR3 size: 16 residues. Trimming stripped 6 bases from V and 10 bases from J, with 25 bases between.